A single sample gave rise to the 26 T cell receptor beta chains below, sequenced in a study of regulatory T cells in long-lasting Graves disease. Time point reported: newly diagnosed GD, antithyroid drugs for less than 3 months. Generation of the TCR library employed RNA extracted from PBMCs. In building TCR beta libraries, iRepertoire HTBI primers were used together with Arm-PCR of CDR3 regions. TCRdb recomputed calls from the multiplex PCR reads with MiXCR, one row per CDR3 protein. The sample shows approximately 210,000 distinct CDR3 sequences, around 17% of them seen only once. The material sequenced was peripheral blood mononuclear cells (PBMCs), taken at new diagnosis, from a patient treated with antithyroid drugs. All receptors derive from a female donor with Graves disease.

This clonotype was seen repeatedly, ten times or more. The CDR3 bases are TGTGCCAGCAGGCACCTCGACGGTATCACAGATACGCAGTATTTT. Protein sequence: CASRHLDGITDTQYF. The chain has TRBV14 and TRBJ2-3; D unclear. V was clipped by 6 bases and J by 2 bases, with 15 bases between them. This CDR3 has 15 amino acids. Germline loops: CDR1 SGHDN, CDR2 FVKESK. The entire variable domain, with the rest obtained from reference TRBV14 and TRBJ2-3, is as follows: EAGVTQFPSHSVIEKGQTVTLRCDPISGHDNLYWYRRVMGKEIKFLLHFVKESKQDESGMPNNRFLAERTGGTYSTLKVQPAELEDSGVYFCASRHLDGITDTQYFGPGTRLTVL.

Comments on this clonotype: It may be a read error: a sequence one base away is much more abundant. Since no conserved phenylalanine or tryptophan closes the CDR3, a read error is the likely cause. V is TRBV6-1 and J is TRBJ2-3, with 8 bases that match TRBD2. The germline CDR1 and CDR2 sequences are MNHNS and SASEGT. CDR3 length equals 14 residues. The junction had 10 bases not matched to a gene; V was cut back by 11 bases and J by 3 bases. The CDR3 protein is CALRAGVRTDTQYV. In DNA, the CDR3 is TGTGCCTTGAGAGCGGGAGTTAGGACAGATACGCAGTATGTT.

This clonotype came up many times. The chain carries TRBV11-3 and TRBJ2-7; D is unresolved. In germline, CDR1 is SGHNT, CDR2 YENEEA. This CDR3 contains 13 residues. Deletions cut 5 bases from V and 0 bases from J, with 8 bases between. The CDR3 reads CASSQGDSYEQYF. The CDR3 region has the DNA TGTGCCAGCAGCCAAGGTGACTCCTACGAGCAGTACTTC.

Remarks on this clonotype: A far more abundant clone sits one base away, making this likely a read error. This chain uses TRBV9 with TRBJ2-1; 9 bases line up with TRBD2. CDR3 length: 14 residues. The V gene's germline CDR1 is SGDLS and CDR2 YYNGEE. The CDR3 DNA sequence: TGTGCCAGCAGTGGCCGGATTAGCGGGAGTCTTTGGGTCTTC. As protein: CASSGRISGSLWVF.

Ten or more counts support this clonotype. The rearrangement links TRBV9 to TRBJ2-1; maybe TRBD2 (6 bases). The length of the CDR3 is 14 residues. V was shortened by 3 bases and J by 9 bases, with 16 bases between the two germline ends. The germline V gene has CDR1 SGDLS and CDR2 YYNGEE. In DNA form, the CDR3 reads TGTGCCAGCAGCGATTCCCCCATGGGGGGTGAGCAGTTCTTC. This gives the protein CASSDSPMGGEQFF.

This clonotype has a handful of counts. J is TRBJ2-1 and V is TRBV7-2, with 11 bases matching TRBD1. With V trimmed by 3 bases and J by 4 bases, 2 bases remained unmatched. Germline values: CDR1 SGHTA, CDR2 FQGNSA. CDR3 size: 15 residues. In nucleotides, the CDR3 is TGTGCCAGCAGCTTTGGGACAGGGGGTTACAATGAGCAGTTCTTC. Encoded protein: CASSFGTGGYNEQFF.

This clonotype was observed many times. The gene calls are TRBV7-3 and TRBJ1-2; the D gene is possibly TRBD1 (6 bases). CDR1 is SGHTA, CDR2 FQGTGA, per germline. With 5 bases removed from V and 7 bases from J, the gap between germline ends came to 17 bases. The CDR3 spans 14 residues. The CDR3 is CASSLSGGAGGYTF. The CDR3 nucleotides read TGTGCCAGCAGCCTCTCGGGGGGGGCGGGTGGCTACACCTTC.

This clonotype was observed many times. This rearrangement joins TRBV3-1 to TRBJ2-1; D ambiguous. The CDR3 has 12 residues. Germline V CDR1 and CDR2: LGHDT, YNNKEL (reference sequence). Between the trimmed V and J ends, which lost 3 bases and 5 bases, there was a span of 5 bases. As DNA, the CDR3 is TGTGCCAGCAGCCAGGCAAACAATGAGCAGTTCTTC. This codes for CASSQANNEQFF.

Many counts were recorded for this clonotype. The chain recombines TRBV20-1 with TRBJ1-2, with D unclear. Trimming cost V 3 bases and J 2 bases, with 10 bases left between them. This CDR3 comprises 13 residues. Per the germline V gene, CDR1 is DFQATT and CDR2 is SNEGSKA (reference sequence). The CDR3 reads CSARYPVNYGYTF. The CDR3 DNA is TGCAGTGCTAGGTACCCAGTAAACTATGGCTACACCTTC.

In this sample, this clonotype turned up many times. The chain employs TRBV29-1 and TRBJ1-1; 9 positions agree with TRBD1. The trim removed 5 bases at V and 10 bases at J, leaving 11 bases unmatched. Germline V gene data show CDR1 as SQVTM and CDR2 as ANQGSEA. The CDR3 has 13 residues. This CDR3 reads CSVLRRDREVAFF. In nucleotides, the CDR3 is TGCAGCGTTCTCCGCCGGGACAGGGAAGTAGCTTTCTTT.

This clonotype was recorded many times. This rearrangement joins TRBV5-5 to TRBJ2-7; 9 bases align to TRBD1. The CDR3 has 15 amino acids. Germline CDR1 reads SGHKS; CDR2 reads YYEKEE (reference sequence). The V segment lost 2 bases and the J segment 3 bases; nucleotides outside the gene matches: 6. CDR3 DNA: TGTGCCAGCAGCTTTTCCGGGACAGGGAACTACGAGCAGTACTTC. It codes for CASSFSGTGNYEQYF.

There are many counts of this clonotype. J is TRBJ2-7 and V is TRBV27, with D possibly TRBD2 on 7 matching bases. The V gene lost 5 bases and the J gene lost 5 bases, with 13 bases spanning the gap. This CDR3 region has 13 residues. The V gene's germline CDR1 is MNHEY and CDR2 SMNVEV (reference sequence). CDR3 sequence reads: CASSAGARDEQYF. The CDR3 coding sequence is TGTGCCAGCAGTGCGGGGGCGCGAGACGAGCAGTACTTC.

This clonotype was observed many times. The chain is built from TRBV20-1 and TRBJ2-5, with D unclear. This CDR3 comprises 15 residues. Trimming removed 1 base from V and 5 bases from J, with 17 bases in between. The germline V gene encodes CDR1 DFQATT and CDR2 SNEGSKA (reference sequence). The CDR3 nucleotides are TGCAGTGCTAGAGTTCGTGTGGGATTGGGGGAGACCCAGTACTTC. Its protein is CSARVRVGLGETQYF.

This clonotype was observed many times. This rearrangement joins TRBV6-5 to TRBJ1-1; D unclear. The CDR3 loop spans 13 amino acids. From germline, CDR1 is MNHEY and CDR2 SVGAGI. V lost 0 bases, J lost 2 bases, and 4 bases lay in between. The CDR3 region has the DNA TGTGCCAGCAGTTACTCTACAAACACTGAAGCTTTCTTT. It encodes CASSYSTNTEAFF.

The table lists this clonotype with many counts. This sequence joins TRBV6-1 and TRBJ2-5; 7 bases agree with TRBD1. Germline V gene sequence: CDR1 MNHNS, CDR2 SASEGT. V dropped 6 bases and J dropped 5; count of bases not matched to a gene: 6. CDR3 length: 13 residues. The CDR3 sequence: CASRTTGVETQYF. Here the CDR3 DNA reads TGTGCCAGCAGGACCACAGGGGTGGAGACCCAGTACTTC.

This clonotype was detected many times. The chain uses TRBV3-1 and TRBJ2-3; 12 nucleotides agree with TRBD2. Per germline, CDR1 LGHDT and CDR2 YNNKEL (reference sequence). The CDR3 contains 16 residues. V trimming: 1 base; J trimming: 5 bases; junction bases outside the gene matches: 4. The chain's CDR3 is CASSQVTSGSQDTQYF. CDR3 nucleotide sequence: TGTGCCAGCAGCCAAGTGACTAGCGGGAGTCAAGATACGCAGTATTTT.

This clonotype was observed many times. The chain is built from TRBV27 and TRBJ1-2; D not resolved. V gave up 4 bases and J gave up 7 bases, with 19 bases separating them. CDR1 and CDR2 from the germline V gene are MNHEY and SMNVEV (reference sequence). The CDR3 length is 15 residues. CDR3 loop: CASSSRSSNGVGYTF. The CDR3 bases are TGTGCCAGCAGTTCTCGGTCGTCGAATGGAGTTGGCTACACCTTC.

At least ten counts were recorded for this clonotype. The chain couples TRBV28 to TRBJ1-4; D call uncertain. This CDR3 spans 14 amino acids. In germline, CDR1 is MDHEN, CDR2 SYDVKM. V was clipped by 8 bases and J by 5 bases, with 15 bases between them. CDR3 DNA: TGTGCCAGCGGGGAAGGGTTCCGGAATGAAAAACTGTTTTTT. This gives the protein CASGEGFRNEKLFF.

This clonotype occurred many times. This chain connects TRBV7-9 to TRBJ1-4, with a possible D match to TRBD1 (5 bases). This CDR3 has 16 amino acids. The germline V gene encodes CDR1 SEHNR and CDR2 FQNEAQ (reference sequence). Trimming removed 4 bases from V and 0 bases from J, with 12 bases in between. CDR3 sequence reads: CASSYGRDATNEKLFF. The CDR3 nucleotides are TGTGCCAGCAGCTACGGCCGGGACGCAACTAATGAAAAACTGTTTTTT.

This clonotype was counted ten times or more. This chain connects TRBV19 to TRBJ1-4; maybe TRBD1 (5 bases). The germline V gene encodes CDR1 LNHDA and CDR2 SQIVND (reference sequence). The CDR3 sequence is 15 residues long. V lost 5 bases to trimming and J lost 6 bases, with 16 bases between them. This CDR3 is CASSLGARGDEKLFF. Written as DNA, the CDR3 is TGTGCCAGTAGTTTAGGGGCGCGGGGAGATGAAAAACTGTTTTTT.

The rearrangement links TRBV11-2 to TRBJ2-1, with 9 bases that match TRBD1. The length of the CDR3 is 16 residues. The germline CDR1 and CDR2 sequences are SGHAT and FQNNGV. J was trimmed by 0 bases and V by 2 bases; bases with no gene match: 2. As DNA, the CDR3 is TGTGCCAGCAGCTTAACAGGGGGCGGCTCCTACAATGAGCAGTTCTTC. Protein product: CASSLTGGGSYNEQFF.

Ten or more counts support this clonotype. The chain recombines TRBV20-1 with TRBJ1-6; D remains unclear. In germline, CDR1 is DFQATT, CDR2 SNEGSKA (reference sequence). V lost 3 bases to trimming and J lost 10 bases, with 28 bases between them. The CDR3 runs to 18 residues. As DNA, the CDR3 is TGCAGTGCTAGGCCACCCGGTGTTAGGGCGAGCATGGAGTCACCCCTCCACTTT. Protein: CSARPPGVRASMESPLHF.

This clonotype was detected many times. The rearrangement links TRBV12-3 or TRBV12-4 to TRBJ1-5; 7 nucleotides agree with TRBD1. The trim removed 5 bases at V and 13 bases at J, leaving 8 bases unmatched. The CDR3 totals 12 residues. Here the CDR3 reads CASSLTGDLQHF. DNA of the CDR3: TGTGCCAGCAGTCTCACAGGGGATCTTCAGCATTTT.

The sample holds many counts of this clonotype. The V and J genes are TRBV2 and TRBJ1-3, with D unclear. The CDR3 is made up of 15 amino acids. CDR1 and CDR2 (germline): SNHLY, FYNNEI. Trimming took 6 bases from V and 1 from J, leaving 13 bases between them. CDR3 sequence (DNA): TGTGCCAGCAGCCCCAACGGGTTTTCTGGAAACACCATATATTTT. Its protein is CASSPNGFSGNTIYF.

The rearrangement links TRBV2 to TRBJ2-7, with TRBD2 identical over 9 bases. The junction had 11 bases not matched to a gene; V was cut back by 8 bases and J by 0 bases. The CDR3 contains 16 residues. Germline-derived CDR1 and CDR2 are SNHLY and FYNNEI. In DNA, the CDR3 is TGTGCCAGCGCCCTAGCGGGATCATTTAGCTCCTACGAGCAGTACTTC. Translation gives CASALAGSFSSYEQYF.

The chain employs TRBV25-1 and TRBJ1-2; D not resolved. Germline assignment: CDR1 MGHDK and CDR2 SYGVNS. V was cut by 4 bases and J by 8 bases, with 26 bases left in between. CDR3 length: 17 amino acids. CDR3: CASSGYRGLAPGSGYTF. The CDR3 DNA is TGTGCCAGCAGTGGATACCGCGGGTTAGCCCCGGGGTCGGGCTACACCTTC.